The 31 T cell receptor beta chains reported below all come from one sample, sequenced in a study of T cell repertoires in cytomegalovirus infection. TCRdb re-called the reads through MiXCR, storing one row per CDR3 protein. The data show around 450,000 distinct CDR3 sequences, roughly 30% seen once. The sample was PBMCs. These receptor sequences come from a human donor in good health (CMV status not recorded). Some clones in this sample may be carry-over from other donors' samples.

This clonotype was observed many times. V gene TRBV7-2 combines with J gene TRBJ2-5, with 7 nucleotides matching TRBD2. The CDR3 loop spans 16 amino acids. CDR1 is SGHTA and CDR2 is FQGNSA in the germline V gene. V gave up 1 base and J gave up 1 base; unmatched junction bases: 6. The CDR3 reads CASSLVGGRTQETQYF. The CDR3, as DNA: TGTGCCAGCAGCTTAGTTGGCGGGAGAACCCAAGAGACCCAGTACTTC.

There are a few counts of this clonotype. V gene TRBV25-1 combines with J gene TRBJ1-4, with D perhaps TRBD1 (5 bases). V was cut by 0 bases and J by 8 bases, with 10 bases left in between. Germline V gives CDR1 MGHDK, CDR2 SYGVNS. The length of the CDR3 is 14 residues. The DNA of the CDR3 is TGTGCCAGCAGTGAATATCAGGGTAGAGAAAAACTGTTTTTT. Translation: CASSEYQGREKLFF.

There are a few counts of this clonotype. V gene TRBV11-2 combines with J gene TRBJ2-5, with 8 bases identical to TRBD2. Germline V gene data show CDR1 as SGHAT and CDR2 as FQNNGV. V lost 1 base, J lost 2 bases, and 12 bases stayed unmatched. This CDR3 comprises 18 residues. DNA of the CDR3: TGTGCCAGCAGCTTAGTCCCTTACCCGGGGGGGATGCAAGAGACCCAGTACTTC. Protein product: CASSLVPYPGGMQETQYF.

This clonotype was counted many times. This chain connects TRBV12-3 or TRBV12-4 to TRBJ2-2; 8 bases map to TRBD2. The CDR3 runs to 18 residues. J was trimmed by 2 bases and V by 5 bases; bases with no gene match: 13. The CDR3 here is CASSLTRGGGRNTGELFF. As DNA, the CDR3 is TGTGCCAGCAGTCTTACCCGGGGGGGGGGACGTAACACCGGGGAGCTGTTTTTT.

A note on this clonotype: Without the conserved terminal phenylalanine or tryptophan, this CDR3 likely stems from a read error. No DNA is shown, since the ends of the CDR3 on it are uncertain; the CDR3 is the one TCRdb lists. The V and J genes are TRBV7-2 and TRBJ2-4; TRBD1, the D gene given by the table, was not confirmed from the DNA. Germline CDR1 SGHTA, CDR2 FQGNSA. The CDR3 is made up of 18 amino acids, end residues included. CDR3 sequence reads: CASSLVSGGKLAKNIPYL.

The gene calls are TRBV28 and TRBJ2-1, with TRBD2 as a possible D gene (6 bases). V was shortened by 3 bases and J by 4 bases, with 16 bases between the two germline ends. Germline-derived CDR1 and CDR2 are MDHEN and SYDVKM. This CDR3 comprises 16 residues. This CDR3 reads CASSFDAAGNYNEQFF. The CDR3 DNA reads as TGTGCCAGCAGTTTCGACGCTGCGGGGAATTACAATGAGCAGTTCTTC.

For this clonotype: Here the CDR3 omits its conserved ending phenylalanine or tryptophan, so a read error is the likely source. This chain joins TRBV12-3 or TRBV12-4 and TRBJ2-5; the D is unclear. The CDR3 has 11 residues. The V end lost 1 base, the J end lost 5 bases, and 2 bases lay between the germline ends. In DNA, the CDR3 is TGTGCCAGCAGTTTAGAGGAGACCCAGTACTTA. Its protein product is CASSLEETQYL.

In this sample, this clonotype turned up once. The chain joins TRBV11-2 to TRBJ2-1; the match to TRBD2 covers 12 bases. Germline V gives CDR1 SGHAT, CDR2 FQNNGV. V lost 1 base to trimming and J lost 16 bases; unmatched junction nucleotides: 8. The CDR3 totals 14 residues. Here the CDR3 DNA reads TGTGCCAGCAGCTTAGGCCTAGCGGGGGGGCGGACCTTCTTC. Translated: CASSLGLAGGRTFF. The full variable domain, in which reference TRBV11-2 and TRBJ2-1 provide the parts outside the CDR3, is EAGVAQSPRYKIIEKRQSVAFWCNPISGHATLYWYQQILGQGPKLLIQFQNNGVVDDSQLPKDRFSAERLKGVDSTLKIQPAKLEDSAVYLCASSLGLAGGRTFFGPGTRLTVL.

In nucleotides, the CDR3 is TGTGCCAGCAGTTTGGCAGGGAGGAATCAGCCCCAGCATTTT. This sequence encodes CASSLAGRNQPQHF. The chain joins TRBV27 to TRBJ1-5, with a tentative D call TRBD1 (5 bases). The V gene lost 3 bases and the J gene lost 4 bases, with 10 bases spanning the gap. This CDR3 region has 14 residues. The germline gives CDR1 MNHEY, CDR2 SMNVEV (reference sequence).

This clonotype was observed at least ten times. This chain links TRBV7-2 with TRBJ2-1; 8 bases map to TRBD2. Germline-derived CDR1 and CDR2 are SGHTA and FQGNSA. This CDR3 is 15 amino acids long. V lost 0 bases to trimming and J lost 5 bases; unmatched junction nucleotides: 3. CDR3 DNA: TGTGCCAGCAGCTTAGCGGCTAGCGGGCACAATGAGCAGTTCTTC. The encoded protein is CASSLAASGHNEQFF.

Remarks on this clonotype: This may be a read error, as it is one base from a much larger clone. The chain links TRBV7-2 to TRBJ2-6, with D perhaps TRBD1 or TRBD2 (5 bases each). The CDR3 length is 17 residues. Germline lookup yields CDR1 SGHTA and CDR2 FQGNSA. Here the CDR3 DNA reads TGTGCCAGCAGCTTAGAAGCAGGGAGAACTGGGGCCAACGTCATGACTTTC. This encodes CASSLEAGRTGANVMTF.

This rearrangement joins TRBV4-1 to TRBJ2-3; D gene unclear. Germline V gene data show CDR1 as MGHRA and CDR2 as YSYEKL. V lost 1 base and J 1 base, leaving 6 bases between the germline ends. The CDR3 is made up of 14 amino acids. CDR3 in amino acids: CASSQGPGTDTQYF. Here the CDR3 DNA reads TGCGCCAGCAGCCAAGGTCCAGGCACAGATACGCAGTATTTT.

This clonotype was seen a handful of times. The chain recombines TRBV6-2 or TRBV6-3 with TRBJ2-1; the match to TRBD2 covers 8 bases. The CDR3 covers 14 residues. Trimming cost V 7 bases and J 10 bases; bases outside gene matches: 12. Germline CDR1 reads MNHEY; CDR2 reads SVGEGT. The CDR3: CASNNGGGIVEQFF. The DNA for the CDR3 is TGTGCCAGCAATAACGGGGGGGGTATCGTGGAGCAGTTCTTC.

This rearrangement joins TRBV5-5 to TRBJ2-1, with 12 bases identical to TRBD2. Trimming took 1 base from V and 9 from J; bases not matched to a gene: 11. This CDR3 spans 17 amino acids. Germline V lookup: CDR1 SGHKS, CDR2 YYEKEE (reference sequence). CDR3 loop: CASSLRTELAGGPEQFF. The CDR3 DNA is TGTGCCAGCAGCTTGCGGACAGAACTAGCGGGGGGCCCTGAGCAGTTCTTC. Drawing the rest from reference TRBV5-5 and TRBJ2-1, the complete variable domain is DAGVTQSPTHLIKTRGQQVTLRCSPISGHKSVSWYQQVLGQGPQFIFQYYEKEERGRGNFPDRFSARQFPNYSSELNVNALLLGDSALYLCASSLRTELAGGPEQFFGPGTRLTVL.

For this clonotype: At one end the junction does not follow the germline gene, possibly because of a read error. CDR3: CASRLGDSYTGELFF. In DNA form, the CDR3 reads TGCGCCAGCCGCTTGGGAGACAGCTACACCGGGGAGCTGTTTTTT. This chain links TRBV5-1 with TRBJ2-2; the D call may be TRBD1 or TRBD2 (5 bases each). This CDR3 has 15 amino acids. Germline CDR1 and CDR2: SGHRS and YFSETQ.

Only a few counts were recorded for this clonotype. The gene calls are TRBV20-1 and TRBJ2-1, with 7 bases that match TRBD2. The CDR3 runs 14 residues. The V segment lost 4 bases and the J segment 9 bases; nucleotides outside the gene matches: 12. Germline values: CDR1 DFQATT, CDR2 SNEGSKA (reference sequence). CDR3: CSAILASGLGEQFF. The CDR3 nucleotides read TGCAGTGCTATCTTGGCTAGCGGCCTGGGTGAGCAGTTCTTC.

A word on this clonotype: A much larger clone differs by one base, so this may be a read error. This chain joins TRBV6-5 and TRBJ1-1; D ambiguous. The CDR3 consists of 12 residues. Germline V gene data show CDR1 as MNHEY and CDR2 as SVGAGI. The CDR3 sequence is CASSYDDTVAFF. Written as DNA, the CDR3 is TGTGCCAGCAGTTACGATGACACTGTAGCTTTCTTT.

The chain carries TRBV6-8 and TRBJ1-5, with D possibly matching TRBD1 (5 bases). The V gene's germline CDR1 is MNHGY and CDR2 SAAAGT. Trimming took off 7 bases at V and 4 bases at J, with 17 bases between the two ends. The CDR3 extends over 15 amino acids. The chain's CDR3 is CASTIPRGENQPQHF. Here the CDR3 DNA reads TGTGCCAGCACCATCCCCCGGGGGGAAAATCAGCCCCAGCATTTT.

This clonotype occurred many times. V and J are TRBV7-2 and TRBJ1-4; 8 bases align to TRBD1. The V and J ends lost 5 bases and 7 bases, in that order; junction bases with no gene match: 15. This CDR3 is 17 amino acids long. CDR1 and CDR2 (germline): SGHTA, FQGNSA. This chain's CDR3 is CASSLRAGGPLSEKLFF. CDR3 DNA sequence: TGTGCCAGCAGCCTCCGAGCAGGGGGCCCTCTCTCTGAAAAACTGTTTTTT.

Ten or more counts support this clonotype. CDR3 nucleotides: TGTGCCAGCAGTTACTCAGGGGGGGCAGTAGGGGCCAACGTCCTGACTTTC. Amino acids: CASSYSGGAVGANVLTF. The chain employs TRBV6-5 and TRBJ2-6; the D gene is possibly TRBD2 (7 bases). CDR3 length: 17 residues. Trimming stripped 0 bases from V and 4 bases from J, with 13 bases between. Germline CDR1 MNHEY, CDR2 SVGAGI.

A remark on this clonotype: Sequence at one end of the junction differs from germline and may be a read error. The chain joins TRBV7-2 to TRBJ2-7, with D possibly TRBD1 on 5 matching bases. Germline-derived CDR1 and CDR2 are SGHTA and FQGNSA. This CDR3 comprises 12 residues. The CDR3 region has the DNA TGTGCAAGCAGCTTAGACAGCTACGAGAAGTACTTC. It codes for CASSLDSYEKYF.

This clonotype was counted only a few times. A read error may produce the germline difference seen at one junction end. The gene calls are TRBV6-5 and TRBJ2-7; tentative D call: TRBD1 (7 bases). Germline CDR1 and CDR2: MNHEY and SVGAGI. The CDR3 length is 12 residues. The CDR3 nucleotides are TGTGCCTGCAGGGGGGTCGGGTACGAGCAGTACTTC. It encodes CACRGVGYEQYF.

The chain is built from TRBV20-1 and TRBJ1-4, with D tentatively TRBD1 (6 bases). Germline V gives CDR1 DFQATT, CDR2 SNEGSKA (reference sequence). The CDR3 extends over 14 amino acids. V was shortened by 7 bases and J by 8 bases, with 20 bases between the two germline ends. CDR3 loop: CSVPPRGVVEKLFF. The CDR3 region has the DNA TGCAGTGTTCCACCCAGGGGAGTTGTAGAAAAACTGTTTTTT.

This clonotype has a handful of counts. V is TRBV6-5 and J is TRBJ2-7; 8 bases line up with TRBD1. The V gene end was trimmed by 5 bases and the J gene end by 7 bases; junction bases not matched to a gene: 19. The CDR3 extends over 17 amino acids. Germline CDR1 is MNHEY and CDR2 is SVGAGI. CDR3 bases: TGTGCCAGCAGTCCTCAGCCGGCAGGGGGCTTTCTGGGGGAGCAGTACTTC. Its protein is CASSPQPAGGFLGEQYF.

This clonotype turned up a few times. V is TRBV7-9 and J is TRBJ2-5; D not resolved. Germline V gives CDR1 SEHNR, CDR2 FQNEAQ (reference sequence). Trimming removed 7 bases from V and 5 bases from J, with 14 bases in between. CDR3 length: 13 amino acids. CDR3 sequence reads: CASKIDRVETQYF. The DNA for the CDR3 is TGTGCCAGCAAGATAGATCGGGTTGAGACCCAGTACTTC.

The chain carries TRBV7-8 and TRBJ2-5; D is unclear. The V gene lost 2 bases and the J gene lost 5 bases, with 9 bases spanning the gap. In germline, CDR1 is SGHVS, CDR2 FQNEAQ. The length of the CDR3 is 13 residues. CDR3 residues: CASSLRSRETQYF. In DNA form, the CDR3 reads TGTGCCAGCAGCTTAAGGAGTAGGGAGACCCAGTACTTC.

This clonotype was seen only a few times. The J gene is TRBJ1-1, the V gene TRBV4-1, with 8 bases matching TRBD1. J gave up 4 bases and V 4 bases, and 8 bases lay outside the gene matches. The V gene's germline CDR1 is MGHRA and CDR2 YSYEKL. The CDR3 sequence is 15 residues long. Here the CDR3 reads CASSPRQGLSTEAFF. The CDR3 DNA reads TGCGCCAGCAGCCCCCGACAGGGGCTGTCCACTGAAGCTTTCTTT.

As concerns this clonotype: A read error may account for a junction end that differs from germline. The V gene is TRBV7-2, the J gene TRBJ1-1; weak D call: TRBD1 (6 bases). The germline gives CDR1 SGHTA, CDR2 FQGNSA. The CDR3 length is 13 residues. In DNA form, the CDR3 reads TGTGCCATCAGCTTAGGGGGAGTCACTGAAGCTTTCTTT. Protein product: CAISLGGVTEAFF.

There are a few counts of this clonotype. The chain recombines TRBV9 with TRBJ1-6, with 7 bases matching TRBD1. Germline CDR1 reads SGDLS; CDR2 reads YYNGEE. V was pared by 3 bases and J by 0 bases, with 6 bases of the junction left unmatched. The CDR3 sequence is 17 residues long. The CDR3, as DNA: TGTGCCAGCAGCGGCGGGACAGTGAGCTCCTATAATTCACCCCTCCACTTT. Its protein is CASSGGTVSSYNSPLHF.

This clonotype was counted ten times or more. The chain employs TRBV28 and TRBJ1-1; no definite D call. The CDR3 contains 13 residues. Germline V gives CDR1 MDHEN, CDR2 SYDVKM. V shed 6 bases and J shed 4 bases, with 12 bases lying between them. The CDR3 loop is CASSPGEVTEAFF. DNA for the CDR3: TGTGCCAGCAGCCCTGGGGAAGTCACTGAAGCTTTCTTT.

The chain recombines TRBV7-4 with TRBJ1-1, with 12 bases identical to TRBD1. Per germline, CDR1 SGHVT and CDR2 SQSDAQ. The CDR3 runs to 18 residues. With 4 bases clipped from V and 4 bases from J, the junction kept 13 bases outside the gene matches. CDR3 amino acids: CASSSSLGQGALGTEAFF. The CDR3 nucleotides read TGTGCCAGCAGCTCATCGTTGGGACAGGGGGCATTAGGCACTGAAGCTTTCTTT.